This entry lists 4 T cell receptor beta chains sequenced from one sample in a study of tumor-infiltrating T cells and Merkel cell polyomavirus. Clones were sequenced by immunoSEQ multiplex PCR, and TCRdb holds only the in-frame ones, with some missing. The sample contains fewer than 250 clones, roughly 58% of which appear only once. All patients' tumors stained robustly positive for Merkel cell polyomavirus Large T antigen by immunohistochemistry. The sample was Merkel cell polyomavirus peptide tetramer+ CD8+ T cells sorted from the tumor. The receptors originated from a middle-aged man with Merkel cell carcinoma.

This chain links TRBV14 with TRBJ2-5, with TRBD1 identical over 11 bases. V gave up 10 bases and J gave up 4 bases; unmatched junction bases: 11. From germline, CDR1 is SGHDN and CDR2 FVKESK. The CDR3 extends over 15 amino acids. The CDR3 reads CAIHTDRGRPETQYF. The CDR3 DNA follows: TGTGCCATACACACGGACAGGGGGCGCCCAGAGACCCAGTACTTC.

The rearrangement uses TRBV27 and TRBJ2-3; D is possibly TRBD1 (5 bases). This CDR3 spans 15 amino acids. V was shortened by 6 bases and J by 0 bases, with 13 bases between the two germline ends. Germline V gene sequence: CDR1 MNHEY, CDR2 SMNVEV (reference sequence). CDR3 protein: CASRYGASSTDTQYF. The DNA for the CDR3 is TGTGCCAGCAGGTATGGGGCGTCTAGCACAGATACGCAGTATTTT.

This chain links TRBV20-1 with TRBJ1-6, with D possibly TRBD1 on 5 matching bases. The germline V and J ends were trimmed by 3 bases and 17 bases, with 14 bases remaining between them. The germline gives CDR1 DFQATT, CDR2 SNEGSKA (reference sequence). This CDR3 has 11 residues. The DNA of the CDR3 is TGCAGTGCTAGTGGTGACAGAATCGTCCACTTT. Translation gives CSASGDRIVHF.

The chain employs TRBV30 and TRBJ2-5; the D gene is possibly TRBD1 (6 bases). TRBJ2-7 matches the DNA end more closely, so the J call is doubtful. Germline loops: CDR1 GTSNPN, CDR2 SVGIG (reference sequence). The CDR3 totals 12 residues. The CDR3 DNA reads as TGTGCCTGGAGAAGGGGGAGCGACGAGCAGTACTTC. As protein: CAWRRGSDEQYF.